The subject of this entry is one T cell receptor beta chain. The target antigen is unknown. V lost 5 bases to trimming and J lost 8 bases; unmatched junction nucleotides: 5. The CDR3 length is 13 residues. Per germline, CDR1 SEHNR and CDR2 FQNEAQ (reference sequence). A multiplex PCR was run with 60 Vbeta primers and 13 Jbeta primers. Clones were read by immunoSEQ multiplex PCR, and TCRdb kept only the in-frame ones, dropping some. This sample's table has around 76,000 clones. These donors counted as nominally healthy when sampled, but unrecorded immune exposures were likely. The record originates from a study of cytomegalovirus exposure and HLA in healthy donors. Overall study results and limits: Reported performance of the classifier showed diagnosis of cytomegalovirus status with high specificity and sensitivity. A cluster of highly shared sequence variants was likely a sequencing artifact.

The TCR comes from a boy between 10 and 17 years old in good health and CMV-seronegative. The sequenced sample was PBMCs. The chain couples TRBV7-9 to TRBJ1-2, with 10 nucleotides matching TRBD1. The CDR3 coding sequence is TGTGCCAGCAGCGGACAGGGGGTCGAAGGCTACACCTTC. This gives the protein CASSGQGVEGYTF.